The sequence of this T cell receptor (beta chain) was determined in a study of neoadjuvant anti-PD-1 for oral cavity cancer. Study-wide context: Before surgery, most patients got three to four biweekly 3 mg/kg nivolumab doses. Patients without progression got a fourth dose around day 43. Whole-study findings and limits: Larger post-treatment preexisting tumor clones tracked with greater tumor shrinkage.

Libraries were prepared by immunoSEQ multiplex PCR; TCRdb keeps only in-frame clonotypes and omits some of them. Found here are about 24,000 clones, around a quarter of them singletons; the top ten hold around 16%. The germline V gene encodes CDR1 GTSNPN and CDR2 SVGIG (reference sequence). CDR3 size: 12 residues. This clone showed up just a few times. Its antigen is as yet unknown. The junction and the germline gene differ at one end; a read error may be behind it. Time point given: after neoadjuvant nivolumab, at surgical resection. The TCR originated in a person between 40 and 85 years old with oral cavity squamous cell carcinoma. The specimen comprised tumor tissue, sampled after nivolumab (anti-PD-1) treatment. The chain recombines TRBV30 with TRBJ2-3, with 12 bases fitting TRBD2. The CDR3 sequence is CAWSRLAGDTDF. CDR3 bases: TGTGCCTGGAGTCGACTAGCGGGAGATACGGATTTT.